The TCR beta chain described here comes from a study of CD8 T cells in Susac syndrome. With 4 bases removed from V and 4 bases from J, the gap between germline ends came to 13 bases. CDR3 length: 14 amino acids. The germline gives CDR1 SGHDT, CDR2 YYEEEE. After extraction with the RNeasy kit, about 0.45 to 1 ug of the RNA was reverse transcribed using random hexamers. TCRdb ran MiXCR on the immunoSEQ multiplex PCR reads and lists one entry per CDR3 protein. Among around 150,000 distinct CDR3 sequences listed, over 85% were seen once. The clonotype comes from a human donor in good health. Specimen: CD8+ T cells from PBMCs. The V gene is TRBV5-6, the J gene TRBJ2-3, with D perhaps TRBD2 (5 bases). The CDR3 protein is CASSLIRDPDTQYF. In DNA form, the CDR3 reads TGTGCCAGCAGCCTGATCCGGGATCCAGATACGCAGTATTTT. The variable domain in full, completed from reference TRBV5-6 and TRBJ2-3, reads DAGVTQSPTHLIKTRGQQVTLRCSPKSGHDTVSWYQQALGQGPQFIFQYYEEEERQRGNFPDRFSGHQFPNYSSELNVNALLLGDSALYLCASSLIRDPDTQYFGPGTRLTVL.